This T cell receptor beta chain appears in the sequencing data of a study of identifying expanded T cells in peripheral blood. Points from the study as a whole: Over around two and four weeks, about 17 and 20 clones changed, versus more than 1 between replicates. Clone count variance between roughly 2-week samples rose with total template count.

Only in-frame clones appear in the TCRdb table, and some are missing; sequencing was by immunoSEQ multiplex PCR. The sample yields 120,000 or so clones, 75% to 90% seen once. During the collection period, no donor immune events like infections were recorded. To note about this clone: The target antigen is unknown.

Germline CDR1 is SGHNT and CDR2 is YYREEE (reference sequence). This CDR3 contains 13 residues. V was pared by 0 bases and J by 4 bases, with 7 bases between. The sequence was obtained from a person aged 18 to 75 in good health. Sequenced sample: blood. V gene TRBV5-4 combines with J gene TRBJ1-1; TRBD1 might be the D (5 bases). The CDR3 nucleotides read TGTGCCAGCAGCTTGGGGGGGTTCACTGAAGCTTTCTTT. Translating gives CASSLGGFTEAFF. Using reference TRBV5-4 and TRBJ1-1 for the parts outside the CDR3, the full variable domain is ETGVTQSPTHLIKTRGQQVTLRCSSQSGHNTVSWYQQALGQGPQFIFQYYREEENGRGNFPPRFSGLQFPNYSSELNVNALELDDSALYLCASSLGGFTEAFFGQGTRLTVV.